Presented here are 3 T cell receptor beta chains from one specimen sequenced in a study of B cell selection in AIRE deficiency. Conventional CD4 T cells were sorted as CD4+CD127+ cells. Assay: immunoSEQ multiplex PCR; the TCRdb copy retains only in-frame clones and omits some. Of roughly 25,000 clones in the sample, around 97% were seen once. Sequencing used conventional CD4+ T cells sorted from PBMCs. The receptors derive from a human donor with AIRE deficiency.

This chain uses TRBV20-1 with TRBJ2-7; no clear D. Deletions cut 6 bases from V and 4 bases from J, with 10 bases between. Germline CDR1 DFQATT, CDR2 SNEGSKA (reference sequence). The CDR3 totals 11 residues. Here the CDR3 reads CSAKTIYEQYF. CDR3 sequence (DNA): TGCAGTGCCAAGACAATTTACGAGCAGTACTTC.

The V call is TRBV5-1, the J call TRBJ1-3; D remains unclear. The germline V gene encodes CDR1 SGHRS and CDR2 YFSETQ. The CDR3 runs 14 residues. V lost 3 bases and J lost 0, with 7 bases in between. This CDR3 is CASSSDGSGNTIYF. The CDR3 nucleotides are TGCGCCAGCAGCTCCGACGGCTCTGGAAACACCATATATTTT.

This chain joins TRBV4-3 and TRBJ2-7; TRBD2 aligns across 7 bases. V lost 0 bases, J lost 5 bases, and 16 bases stayed unmatched. CDR3 length: 18 residues. Germline values: CDR1 LGHNA, CDR2 YSLEER. Written as DNA, the CDR3 is TGCGCCAGCAGCCAAGATCTTTCATCAGGACTAGGGCCAGACGAGCAGTACTTC. Translation: CASSQDLSSGLGPDEQYF.